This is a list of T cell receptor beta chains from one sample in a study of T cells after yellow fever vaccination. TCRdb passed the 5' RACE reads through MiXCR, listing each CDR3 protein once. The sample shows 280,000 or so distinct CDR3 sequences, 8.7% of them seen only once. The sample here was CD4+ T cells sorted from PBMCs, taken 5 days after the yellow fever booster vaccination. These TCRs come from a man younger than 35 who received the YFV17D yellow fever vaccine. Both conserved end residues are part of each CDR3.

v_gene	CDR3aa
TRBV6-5	CASSSHRGTGTEAFF
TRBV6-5	CASSPTSDTQYF
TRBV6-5	CASSYYGRGTDTQYF
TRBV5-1	CASPQNRGNQPQHF
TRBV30	CAWSVQGTQPQHF
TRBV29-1	CSVTTTRAGTDTQYF
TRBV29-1	CSVREQESQPQHF
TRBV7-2	CASSQPGGAVRGYTF
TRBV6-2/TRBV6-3	CASSDGQGRTDTQYF
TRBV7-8	CASSLPRQGNTEAFF
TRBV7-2	CASSSRGGMGQKLFF
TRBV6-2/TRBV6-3	CASSHPRPVSNQPQHF
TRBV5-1	CASSPDGRGGYTF
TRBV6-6	CASEGNSPLHF
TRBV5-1	CASSFSGTQTQYF
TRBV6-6	CASSTDRRGNQPQHF
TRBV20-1	CSARDGPTYNEQFF
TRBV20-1	CSAGGPRYGYTF
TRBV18	CASSPMTGGAAMNTEAFF
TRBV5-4	CASSPPGKGFQETQYF
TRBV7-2	CASSSLWGSEQYF
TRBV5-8	CASSFGPDKYF